Listed below are T cell receptor beta chains from one sample, sequenced in a study of OX40 agonist ivuxolimab in advanced cancers. The assay was immunoSEQ multiplex PCR, and TCRdb's table has in-frame clones only and misses some. The sample holds roughly 24,000 clones, 79% seen once. Sequencing was performed on CD4+ or CD8+ T cells sorted from blood, taken in a trial of the OX40 agonist ivuxolimab. The receptors stem from an adult with an advanced solid tumor such as melanoma, head and neck, liver or kidney cancer. Each CDR3 is given with its conserved first and last residue. The D gene is left open where the match is weak. Clone size is given for some rows only: seen once, a few or many times, or a class if the clone is expanded.

J gene: TRBJ2-7; V gene: TRBV7-6; D gene: NA; clone size: NA; CDR3 protein: CASSLQTGARPYEQYF; CDR3 DNA: TGTGCCAGCAGCTTACAGACCGGGGCCCGACCCTACGAGCAGTACTTC
J gene: TRBJ2-2; V gene: TRBV6-4; D gene: NA; clone size: few; CDR3 protein: CASSGGDTNTGELFF; CDR3 DNA: TGTGCCAGCAGTGGTGGAGATACGAACACCGGGGAGCTGTTTTTT
J gene: TRBJ2-7; V gene: TRBV2; D gene: NA; clone size: NA; CDR3 protein: CATGETPSNAGEQYF; CDR3 DNA: TGTGCCACCGGAGAGACCCCAAGCAATGCGGGCGAGCAGTACTTC
J gene: TRBJ2-7; V gene: TRBV10-3; D gene: TRBD1; clone size: NA; CDR3 protein: CASSYSPGQFYEQYF; CDR3 DNA: TGTGCCAGCAGTTACTCGCCGGGACAGTTCTACGAGCAGTACTTC
J gene: TRBJ1-2; V gene: TRBV5-4; D gene: NA; clone size: NA; CDR3 protein: CASSQDWQGGYTF; CDR3 DNA: TGTGCCAGCAGCCAAGATTGGCAGGGTGGCTACACCTTC
J gene: TRBJ2-2; V gene: TRBV6-6; D gene: TRBD2; clone size: NA; CDR3 protein: CASSGTSWYGELFF; CDR3 DNA: TGTGCCAGCAGTGGGACTAGTTGGTACGGGGAGCTGTTTTTT
J gene: TRBJ2-7; V gene: TRBV13; D gene: TRBD1; clone size: NA; CDR3 protein: CASSLGSRGRFEQYF; CDR3 DNA: TGTGCCAGCAGCTTAGGATCCAGGGGGCGATTCGAGCAGTACTTC
J gene: TRBJ2-3; V gene: TRBV5-4; D gene: NA; clone size: NA; CDR3 protein: CASSFRDTQYF; CDR3 DNA: TGTGCCAGCAGCTTTAGGGATACGCAGTATTTT
J gene: TRBJ2-1; V gene: TRBV27; D gene: NA; clone size: NA; CDR3 protein: CASRTSRNEQFF; CDR3 DNA: TGTGCCAGCAGAACTAGCCGGAATGAGCAGTTCTTC
J gene: TRBJ1-3; V gene: TRBV29-1; D gene: NA; clone size: NA; CDR3 protein: CSGRDTGNTIYF; CDR3 DNA: TGCAGCGGGCGGGACACTGGAAACACCATATATTTT
J gene: TRBJ2-7; V gene: TRBV11-2; D gene: TRBD2; clone size: NA; CDR3 protein: CASSSVRGLDF; CDR3 DNA: TGTGCCAGCAGTTCCGTACGGGGACTAGATTTC
J gene: TRBJ2-7; V gene: TRBV9; D gene: NA; clone size: NA; CDR3 protein: CASSQDGYEQYF; CDR3 DNA: TGTGCCAGCAGCCAAGACGGCTACGAGCAGTACTTC
J gene: TRBJ1-4; V gene: TRBV5-6; D gene: NA; clone size: once; CDR3 protein: CASFEGGADEKLFF; CDR3 DNA: TGTGCCAGCTTCGAAGGAGGGGCCGATGAAAAACTGTTTTTT
J gene: TRBJ2-3; V gene: TRBV19; D gene: NA; clone size: NA; CDR3 protein: CASSFDRASTDTQYF; CDR3 DNA: TGTGCCAGTAGTTTTGACCGAGCTAGCACAGATACGCAGTATTTT
J gene: TRBJ2-7; V gene: TRBV14; D gene: TRBD2; clone size: NA; CDR3 protein: CASSQAGGTYEQYF; CDR3 DNA: TGTGCCAGCAGCCAAGCGGGGGGAACCTACGAGCAGTACTTC
J gene: TRBJ1-1; V gene: TRBV2; D gene: NA; clone size: NA; CDR3 protein: CASTLTGTYTEAFF; CDR3 DNA: TGTGCCAGCACCCTGACAGGAACGTACACTGAAGCTTTCTTT
J gene: TRBJ2-1; V gene: TRBV5-1; D gene: TRBD2; clone size: NA; CDR3 protein: CASSLGLADNEQFF; CDR3 DNA: TGCGCCAGCAGCTTGGGACTAGCGGACAATGAGCAGTTCTTC
J gene: TRBJ2-7; V gene: TRBV28; D gene: TRBD1; clone size: NA; CDR3 protein: CASSFSGGHPYEQYF; CDR3 DNA: TGTGCCAGCAGCTTCTCAGGGGGACACCCTTACGAGCAGTACTTC
J gene: TRBJ2-1; V gene: TRBV7-8; D gene: TRBD2; clone size: NA; CDR3 protein: CASSLAASGGYEFF; CDR3 DNA: TGTGCCAGCAGCTTAGCCGCTAGCGGGGGGTACGAGTTCTTC
J gene: TRBJ2-1; V gene: TRBV29-1; D gene: NA; clone size: few; CDR3 protein: CSAGDNYNEQFF; CDR3 DNA: TGCAGCGCCGGGGACAATTACAATGAGCAGTTCTTC
J gene: TRBJ1-2; V gene: TRBV28; D gene: NA; clone size: NA; CDR3 protein: CASTTFYGYTF; CDR3 DNA: TGTGCCAGCACGACTTTCTATGGCTACACCTTC
J gene: TRBJ1-4; V gene: TRBV18; D gene: NA; clone size: NA; CDR3 protein: CASSPISTTGREKLFF; CDR3 DNA: TGTGCCAGCTCACCCATTTCCACGACAGGACGCGAAAAACTGTTTTTT
J gene: TRBJ1-2; V gene: TRBV6-4; D gene: NA; clone size: NA; CDR3 protein: CASSDSVGPNGYTF; CDR3 DNA: TGTGCCAGCAGTGACTCCGTCGGACCCAATGGCTACACCTTC
J gene: TRBJ2-7; V gene: TRBV7-6; D gene: NA; clone size: NA; CDR3 protein: CASSSRNQVPSYEQYF; CDR3 DNA: TGTGCCAGCAGCAGTAGAAACCAGGTGCCATCCTACGAGCAGTACTTC
J gene: TRBJ2-1; V gene: TRBV28; D gene: TRBD2; clone size: NA; CDR3 protein: CASSVGPGLAGEQFF; CDR3 DNA: TGTGCCAGCAGTGTAGGTCCGGGACTAGCGGGTGAGCAGTTCTTC
J gene: TRBJ2-1; V gene: TRBV9; D gene: TRBD2; clone size: NA; CDR3 protein: CASSHPPGGEGEQFF; CDR3 DNA: TGTGCCAGCAGCCATCCCCCGGGGGGAGAGGGGGAGCAGTTCTTC
J gene: TRBJ1-5; V gene: TRBV6-1; D gene: NA; clone size: NA; CDR3 protein: CASSNQPQHF; CDR3 DNA: TGTGCCAGCAGCAATCAGCCCCAGCATTTT
J gene: TRBJ2-5; V gene: TRBV5-5; D gene: TRBD2; clone size: NA; CDR3 protein: CASSLAGLAGMETQYF; CDR3 DNA: TGTGCCAGCAGCCTAGCGGGACTAGCGGGAATGGAGACCCAGTACTTC
J gene: TRBJ2-5; V gene: TRBV10-3; D gene: TRBD1; clone size: NA; CDR3 protein: CAIKPGQGAGSETQYF; CDR3 DNA: TGTGCCATCAAACCGGGACAGGGGGCTGGTTCGGAGACCCAGTACTTC
J gene: TRBJ2-1; V gene: TRBV28; D gene: TRBD2; clone size: few; CDR3 protein: CASSLAREGQDEQFF; CDR3 DNA: TGTGCCAGCAGCCTAGCCCGGGAGGGCCAGGATGAGCAGTTCTTC
J gene: TRBJ2-2; V gene: TRBV29-1; D gene: TRBD2; clone size: once; CDR3 protein: CSVEGLVVGELFF; CDR3 DNA: TGCAGCGTTGAGGGACTAGTGGTCGGGGAGCTGTTTTTT
J gene: TRBJ1-1; V gene: TRBV5-6; D gene: NA; clone size: NA; CDR3 protein: CASGRGNTEAFF; CDR3 DNA: TGTGCCAGCGGTAGGGGGAACACTGAAGCTTTCTTT
J gene: TRBJ2-4; V gene: TRBV7-9; D gene: NA; clone size: NA; CDR3 protein: CASSLLQGTKNIQYF; CDR3 DNA: TGTGCCAGCAGCTTGCTACAGGGGACTAAAAACATTCAGTACTTC
J gene: TRBJ2-5; V gene: TRBV4-1; D gene: NA; clone size: once; CDR3 protein: CASSQLDLQETQYF; CDR3 DNA: TGCGCCAGCAGCCAACTGGACCTACAAGAGACCCAGTACTTC
J gene: TRBJ1-6; V gene: TRBV11-2; D gene: NA; clone size: NA; CDR3 protein: CASSLVSTGPLHF; CDR3 DNA: TGTGCCAGCAGCTTAGTGTCGACAGGACCCCTCCACTTT
J gene: TRBJ2-1; V gene: TRBV15; D gene: NA; clone size: few; CDR3 protein: CATSTRAGINEQFF; CDR3 DNA: TGTGCCACCAGCACCCGAGCGGGTATCAATGAGCAGTTCTTC
J gene: TRBJ1-1; V gene: TRBV27; D gene: NA; clone size: once; CDR3 protein: CASSQMSRGNTEAFF; CDR3 DNA: TGTGCCAGCAGCCAAATGTCGAGGGGCAACACTGAAGCTTTCTTT
J gene: TRBJ2-7; V gene: TRBV2; D gene: NA; clone size: medium-sized; CDR3 protein: CASSPQFSRHYEQYF; CDR3 DNA: TGTGCCAGCAGTCCTCAGTTCTCCAGGCACTACGAGCAGTACTTC
J gene: TRBJ2-1; V gene: TRBV6-6; D gene: TRBD2; clone size: NA; CDR3 protein: CASTSLAGGYNEQFF; CDR3 DNA: TGTGCCAGCACTTCACTAGCGGGGGGGTACAATGAGCAGTTCTTC
J gene: TRBJ2-6; V gene: TRBV5-4; D gene: NA; clone size: NA; CDR3 protein: CASSFRGSGANVLTF; CDR3 DNA: TGTGCCAGCAGCTTTCGGGGCTCTGGGGCCAACGTCCTGACTTTC
J gene: TRBJ2-5; V gene: TRBV7-9; D gene: TRBD1; clone size: NA; CDR3 protein: CASSLASGGLETQYF; CDR3 DNA: TGTGCCAGCAGCTTAGCTTCAGGGGGTTTGGAGACCCAGTACTTC
J gene: TRBJ1-3; V gene: TRBV4-1; D gene: NA; clone size: NA; CDR3 protein: CASSQFADSSGNTIYF; CDR3 DNA: TGCGCCAGCAGCCAATTCGCAGATTCCTCTGGAAACACCATATATTTT
J gene: TRBJ1-5; V gene: TRBV5-1; D gene: NA; clone size: NA; CDR3 protein: CASSEAPNQPQHF; CDR3 DNA: TGCGCCAGCAGCGAGGCCCCTAATCAGCCCCAGCATTTT
J gene: TRBJ1-2; V gene: TRBV6-5; D gene: NA; clone size: NA; CDR3 protein: CASSYPSTYGYTF; CDR3 DNA: TGTGCCAGCAGTTACCCCAGTACCTATGGCTACACCTTC
J gene: TRBJ1-1; V gene: TRBV4-1; D gene: TRBD1; clone size: medium-sized; CDR3 protein: CASSLQGADTEAFF; CDR3 DNA: TGCGCCAGCAGCCTCCAGGGGGCTGACACTGAAGCTTTCTTT
J gene: TRBJ2-7; V gene: TRBV19; D gene: NA; clone size: NA; CDR3 protein: CASRQGTYEQYF; CDR3 DNA: TGTGCCAGTAGGCAGGGGACCTACGAGCAGTACTTC
J gene: TRBJ2-5; V gene: TRBV27; D gene: NA; clone size: NA; CDR3 protein: CASSPDRETQYF; CDR3 DNA: TGTGCCAGCAGTCCCGATAGGGAGACCCAGTACTTC
J gene: TRBJ2-7; V gene: TRBV25-1; D gene: NA; clone size: medium-sized; CDR3 protein: CASSGYEQYF; CDR3 DNA: TGTGCCAGCAGTGGCTACGAGCAGTACTTC
J gene: TRBJ1-2; V gene: TRBV11-1; D gene: NA; clone size: NA; CDR3 protein: CASAPRGTNYGYTF; CDR3 DNA: TGTGCCAGCGCCCCTCGGGGGACTAACTATGGCTACACCTTC
J gene: TRBJ1-4; V gene: TRBV11-2; D gene: NA; clone size: NA; CDR3 protein: CASSLGWAATNEKLFF; CDR3 DNA: TGTGCCAGCAGCTTAGGCTGGGCGGCAACTAATGAAAAACTGTTTTTT
J gene: TRBJ2-2; V gene: TRBV7-3; D gene: TRBD2; clone size: NA; CDR3 protein: CASSLGLAGGTGELFF; CDR3 DNA: TGTGCCAGCAGCTTGGGACTAGCGGGTGGTACCGGGGAGCTGTTTTTT
J gene: TRBJ2-3; V gene: TRBV5-1; D gene: NA; clone size: NA; CDR3 protein: CASSLEGRGPNTDTQYF; CDR3 DNA: TGCGCCAGCAGCCTGGAGGGTAGGGGACCCAACACAGATACGCAGTATTTT
J gene: TRBJ2-7; V gene: TRBV28; D gene: NA; clone size: NA; CDR3 protein: CASSLGFYEQYF; CDR3 DNA: TGTGCCAGCAGTTTGGGTTTTTACGAGCAGTACTTC
J gene: TRBJ1-6; V gene: TRBV27; D gene: NA; clone size: NA; CDR3 protein: CASGRGLSYNSPLHF; CDR3 DNA: TGTGCCAGCGGGAGGGGGTTATCCTATAATTCACCCCTCCACTTT
J gene: TRBJ2-3; V gene: TRBV6-5; D gene: NA; clone size: few; CDR3 protein: CASSAGDADTQYF; CDR3 DNA: TGTGCCAGCAGCGCAGGGGACGCAGATACGCAGTATTTT